This entry is about one T cell receptor (beta chain). Sequenced by immunoSEQ multiplex PCR; TCRdb stores in-frame clones only, minus some. The profile shows 60,000 to 85,000 clones, 70% to 90% of them singletons. These data come from a study of T cell responses to AZD1222 COVID-19 vaccine. Trimming took 6 bases from V and 7 from J; bases not matched to a gene: 5. Germline CDR1 is SNHLY and CDR2 is FYNNEI. The CDR3 spans 14 residues. This TCR was recovered from an adult who received the MenACWY meningococcal vaccine as a control. The chain uses TRBV2 and TRBJ2-2; 10 nucleotides match TRBD1. Here the sequenced sample was peripheral blood, taken 28 days after the second dose of the MenACWY control vaccine. CDR3 DNA sequence: TGTGCCAGCAGCCGGGGACAGGGGTTCGGGGAGCTGTTTTTT. Its translation is CASSRGQGFGELFF.